This record concerns one TCR beta chain sequence. Sequencing used immunoSEQ multiplex PCR; TCRdb keeps in-frame clones, though not all of them. In the table there are about 100,000 clones, 91% of which are singletons. The data were taken from a study of siplizumab effects on memory and regulatory T cells. From germline, CDR1 is MGHDK and CDR2 SYGVNS. The V gene lost 4 bases and the J gene lost 6 bases, with 22 bases spanning the gap. CDR3 length: 18 residues. V is TRBV25-1 and J is TRBJ2-6; D may match TRBD1 or TRBD2 (5 bases each). The specimen sequenced was CD4+ T cells sorted from blood. The sequence came from a human donor in good health. In nucleotides, the CDR3 is TGTGCCAGCAGTGCTTTCCCGGGACCCCAGGAAGAGGCCAACGTCCTGACTTTC. Its protein product is CASSAFPGPQEEANVLTF.